These 20 T cell receptor beta chains originate from one sample sequenced in a study of T cell responses to AZD1222 COVID-19 vaccine. Clones were read by immunoSEQ multiplex PCR, and TCRdb kept only the in-frame ones, dropping some. This table has 160,000 or so clones, about 91% appearing once. The sequenced sample was peripheral blood, obtained on day 0 of MenACWY control vaccination. The receptor source for this set is an adult in good health.

This clone showed up just once. The chain employs TRBV27 and TRBJ1-2, with TRBD1 matching over 7 bases. Losses at the gene ends were 8 bases for V and 3 bases for J; bases not matched to a gene: 6. The germline CDR1 and CDR2 sequences are MNHEY and SMNVEV (reference sequence). CDR3 length: 13 amino acids. The CDR3 DNA reads as TGTGCCAGCGGCCGACAGGGCGACTATGGCTACACCTTC. This encodes CASGRQGDYGYTF.

The rearrangement joins TRBV11-2 to TRBJ1-1; tentatively, D is TRBD1 (5 bases). Germline CDR1 is SGHAT and CDR2 is FQNNGV. This CDR3 has 15 residues. Trimming shortened V by 5 bases and J by 6 bases, and 19 bases separated the two germline ends. CDR3 sequence reads: CASSQRGLLGAEAFF. CDR3 sequence (DNA): TGTGCCAGCAGCCAAAGGGGACTCCTAGGGGCTGAAGCTTTCTTT. The variable domain in full, completed from reference TRBV11-2 and TRBJ1-1, reads EAGVAQSPRYKIIEKRQSVAFWCNPISGHATLYWYQQILGQGPKLLIQFQNNGVVDDSQLPKDRFSAERLKGVDSTLKIQPAKLEDSAVYLCASSQRGLLGAEAFFGQGTRLTVV.

This clone has a handful of counts. This chain links TRBV19 with TRBJ1-2; D possibly corresponds to TRBD1 (6 bases). CDR1 and CDR2 from the germline V gene are LNHDA and SQIVND (reference sequence). There are 14 residues in the CDR3. V lost 6 bases and J 0 bases, leaving 11 bases between the germline ends. The CDR3 coding sequence is TGTGCCAGTAGCTGGACAGCTACTAACTATGGCTACACCTTC. Protein: CASSWTATNYGYTF.

The V call is TRBV19, the J call TRBJ1-2; no clear D gene. Deletions cut 5 bases from V and 6 bases from J, with 10 bases between. The CDR3 length is 12 residues. Germline V gene data show CDR1 as LNHDA and CDR2 as SQIVND (reference sequence). CDR3 protein: CASSVGSNGYTF. The CDR3, as DNA: TGTGCCAGTAGTGTCGGGAGTAATGGCTACACCTTC.

This clone has a single count. The J gene is TRBJ1-1, the V gene TRBV5-6; D may be TRBD1 (5 bases). The CDR3 totals 14 residues. Germline CDR1 reads SGHDT; CDR2 reads YYEEEE. Trimming stripped 2 bases from V and 6 bases from J, with 14 bases between. CDR3 sequence reads: CASSLATGYPEAFF. CDR3 coding DNA: TGTGCCAGCAGCTTAGCCACAGGCTACCCTGAAGCTTTCTTT.

This clone was found once. V gene TRBV18 combines with J gene TRBJ2-1; 11 bases match TRBD2. This CDR3 comprises 17 residues. Germline trimming cut 1 base from V and 5 bases from J; bases unmatched to any gene: 7. Germline lookup yields CDR1 KGHSH and CDR2 LQKENI. The CDR3 here is CASSPRPSTSGNNEQFF. CDR3 sequence (DNA): TGTGCCAGCTCACCACGCCCCTCGACTAGCGGGAACAATGAGCAGTTCTTC.

The chain recombines TRBV6-2 or TRBV6-3 with TRBJ2-1; TRBD1 might be the D (6 bases). V was pared by 4 bases and J by 12 bases, with 19 bases between. The germline V gene encodes CDR1 MNHEY and CDR2 SVGEGT. The CDR3 covers 14 residues. The CDR3 DNA reads as TGTGCCAGCAGTTCGCCCCGGGACAAAAACCGGCAGTTCTTC. As protein: CASSSPRDKNRQFF.

The chain is built from TRBV19 and TRBJ2-6; 9 bases match TRBD1. Germline assignment: CDR1 LNHDA and CDR2 SQIVND (reference sequence). V trimming: 2 bases; J trimming: 4 bases; junction bases outside the gene matches: 9. This CDR3 comprises 18 residues. The CDR3 sequence is CASSILGQQGAGANVLTF. The CDR3, as DNA: TGTGCCAGTAGTATATTAGGGCAACAGGGGGCGGGGGCCAACGTCCTGACTTTC.

V usage is TRBV11-3 and J usage is TRBJ1-2; D is uncertain. Germline CDR1 SGHNT, CDR2 YENEEA. Trimming removed 0 bases from V and 0 bases from J, with 8 bases in between. The CDR3 contains 15 residues. Written as DNA, the CDR3 is TGTGCCAGCAGCTTAGACCCCCGAGCTAACTATGGCTACACCTTC. The encoded protein is CASSLDPRANYGYTF.

This chain uses TRBV6-5 with TRBJ1-4; no clear D gene. V was trimmed by 0 bases and J by 7 bases, leaving 15 bases between them. The V gene's germline CDR1 is MNHEY and CDR2 SVGAGI. This CDR3 is 16 amino acids long. DNA of the CDR3: TGTGCCAGCAGTTACTCCTCGTCAGCCTGGGTTGAAAAACTGTTTTTT. Translation gives CASSYSSSAWVEKLFF.

The rearrangement joins TRBV15 to TRBJ2-3; D is undetermined. Germline V CDR1 and CDR2: LNHNV, YYDKDF (reference sequence). The V end was cut by 2 bases, the J end by 2 bases, with 5 bases between. The CDR3 has 13 amino acids. DNA of the CDR3: TGTGCCACCAGCAGACTACTCACAGATACGCAGTATTTT. As protein: CATSRLLTDTQYF.

The genes are TRBV12-3 or TRBV12-4 and TRBJ2-7; D is uncertain. The CDR3 consists of 12 residues. V was clipped by 0 bases and J by 4 bases, with 4 bases between them. The DNA of the CDR3 is TGTGCCAGCAGTTTAGCAAAATACGAGCAGTACTTC. It translates to CASSLAKYEQYF.

DNA for the CDR3: TGTGCCAGCAGCCAAGACCCTCGGGATTCACCCCTCCACTTT. Amino acids: CASSQDPRDSPLHF. V is TRBV4-2 and J is TRBJ1-6, with D unresolved. The length of the CDR3 is 14 residues. V lost 0 bases, J lost 8 bases, and 8 bases lay in between. The germline gives CDR1 LGHNA, CDR2 YNFKEQ.

CDR3 nucleotide sequence: TGTGCCATCAGTGAGACGGGACAGGGGGCGAGTAGCTATGGCTACACCTTC. Amino acids: CAISETGQGASSYGYTF. J is TRBJ1-2 and V is TRBV10-3; 12 bases line up with TRBD1. This CDR3 comprises 17 residues. V gave up 2 bases and J gave up 4 bases; unmatched junction bases: 8. The germline gives CDR1 ENHRY, CDR2 SYGVKD.

The chain uses TRBV6-2 or TRBV6-3 and TRBJ2-1, with D maybe TRBD2 (5 bases). This CDR3 region has 14 residues. Germline V CDR1 and CDR2: MNHEY, SVGEGT. Trimming left V 2 bases short and J 0 bases short, with 5 bases between. This CDR3 is CASSYSGSYNEQFF. The CDR3 region has the DNA TGTGCCAGCAGTTACAGCGGCTCCTACAATGAGCAGTTCTTC.

The V gene is TRBV7-3, the J gene TRBJ1-2; D not certain. This CDR3 region has 13 residues. V gave up 2 bases and J gave up 8 bases, with 12 bases separating them. The V gene's germline CDR1 is SGHTA and CDR2 FQGTGA. CDR3 bases: TGTGCCAGCAGCTTAGGGCCCTTTTTAGGCTACACCTTC. It translates to CASSLGPFLGYTF.

V is TRBV30 and J is TRBJ1-2; D may be TRBD1 (6 bases). This CDR3 region has 13 residues. CDR1 is GTSNPN, CDR2 SVGIG, per germline (reference sequence). V was pared by 6 bases and J by 1 base, with 12 bases between. The CDR3 protein is CACRDTLNYGYTF. CDR3 coding DNA: TGTGCCTGCCGGGACACCCTTAACTATGGCTACACCTTC.

V is TRBV19 and J is TRBJ2-7; perhaps TRBD2 as D (6 bases). There are 16 residues in the CDR3. V was pared by 3 bases and J by 4 bases, with 19 bases between. Germline loops: CDR1 LNHDA, CDR2 SQIVND (reference sequence). CDR3 region: CASSMEGLARIYEQYF. The DNA for the CDR3 is TGTGCCAGTAGTATGGAGGGGCTAGCACGGATTTACGAGCAGTACTTC.

This chain connects TRBV19 to TRBJ2-7; the D is unclear. The V gene lost 8 bases and the J gene lost 5 bases, with 16 bases spanning the gap. This CDR3 contains 13 residues. Per germline, CDR1 LNHDA and CDR2 SQIVND (reference sequence). CDR3 in amino acids: CASGYTPGHEQYF. CDR3 in DNA: TGTGCCAGTGGGTACACACCGGGCCACGAGCAGTACTTC.

The genes are TRBV28 and TRBJ1-1; TRBD1 aligns across 7 bases. V lost 4 bases, J lost 3 bases, and 17 bases stayed unmatched. Germline CDR1 and CDR2: MDHEN and SYDVKM. The CDR3 has 18 residues. The CDR3 DNA reads TGTGCCAGCAGTTCCTTTGCCCTACCAGGGGGTGAAGACACTGAAGCTTTCTTT. Translated, it gives CASSSFALPGGEDTEAFF.